Listed below are T cell receptor beta chains from one sample, sequenced in a study of metastatic and nonmetastatic thyroid tumors. Through MiXCR, TCRdb re-clonotyped the PCR reads. The repertoire holds tens of thousands of clones, with more than 10% as singletons. Material: blood. The receptors shown here come from a male donor with papillary thyroid cancer or a benign thyroid nodule (not recorded which). Some clones in this sample may be carry-over from other donors' samples. Each CDR3 is given with its conserved first and last residue. The D gene is left open where the match is weak. Clone size is given for some rows only: seen once, a few or many times, or a class if the clone is expanded.

NA,TRBV18,TRBJ2-7,TRBD1,TGTGCCAGCTCACCAACCCGGCAGGGGGTTTCCTACGAGCAGTACTTC,CASSPTRQGVSYEQYF
medium-sized,TRBV28,TRBJ2-3,TRBD2,TGTGCCAGCAGTTTCCCCGGGAGGGCCTCAGGCGCAGATACGCAGTATTTT,CASSFPGRASGADTQYF
many,TRBV18,TRBJ2-7,TRBD1,TGTGCCAGCTCGTGGACAGGGTACGACGAGCAGTACTTC,CASSWTGYDEQYF
many,TRBV28,TRBJ1-5,NA,TGTGCCAGCCGACTATCGGGGGAAAATAGCAATCAGCCCCAGCATTTT,CASRLSGENSNQPQHF
NA,TRBV28,TRBJ1-3,TRBD1,TGTGCCAGCAGTTCCAACAGGGGCTCTGGAAACACCATATATTTT,CASSSNRGSGNTIYF
many,TRBV7-2,TRBJ2-7,TRBD2,TGTGCCAGCAGCTCAGTAGCGGGCTCCTACGAGCAGTACTTC,CASSSVAGSYEQYF
many,TRBV5-1,TRBJ2-1,NA,TGCGCCAGCAGCCTTCGGCCGTCTCTTAGCTCCTACAATGAGCAGTTCTTC,CASSLRPSLSSYNEQFF
many,TRBV20-1,TRBJ1-2,NA,TGCAGTCCGTACGGGGTGGGTGGCTACACCTTC,CSPYGVGGYTF
medium-sized,TRBV6-2/TRBV6-3,TRBJ2-3,TRBD2,TGTGCCAGCAGACCCACACTAGCGGGAGAAGATACGCAGTATTTT,CASRPTLAGEDTQYF
medium-sized,TRBV28,TRBJ2-3,NA,TGTGCCAGCAGTTTGAGGGGCGGCACAGATACGCAGTATTTT,CASSLRGGTDTQYF
many,TRBV19,TRBJ1-6,NA,TGTGCCAGTAATACCGACCGGGACAAGGCTAATTCACCCCTCCACTTT,CASNTDRDKANSPLHF
medium-sized,TRBV6-1,TRBJ1-2,TRBD1,TGTGCCAGCAGGGAGGGACAGTTGAGAGATGGCTACACCTTC,CASREGQLRDGYTF
medium-sized,TRBV6-1,TRBJ2-5,NA,TGTGCCAGCAGTGAAAAAGACAGCGAGGGGGAGACCCAGTACTTC,CASSEKDSEGETQYF
many,TRBV11-1,TRBJ1-3,TRBD1,TGTGCCAGCAGCTCGCCGGGACAGGGTACGGGAAACACCATATATTTT,CASSSPGQGTGNTIYF
medium-sized,TRBV28,TRBJ2-7,NA,TGTGCCAGCAGTTTCCCACCCCCCTCCTACGAGCAGTACTTC,CASSFPPPSYEQYF
few,TRBV5-1,TRBJ2-1,TRBD1,TGCGCCAGCAGCTTGGGACAGGGATACAATGAGCAGTTCTTC,CASSLGQGYNEQFF
few,TRBV5-4,TRBJ2-1,NA,TGTGCCAGCAGCTTATCTCAGGTGCAGTTCTTC,CASSLSQVQFF
medium-sized,TRBV6-1,TRBJ2-2,TRBD2,TGTGCCAGCAGTTCCCGGACTAGCGGGATATCCGGGGAGCTGTTTTTT,CASSSRTSGISGELFF
medium-sized,TRBV6-1,TRBJ2-7,TRBD2,TGTGCCAGCAGAACGGGGGGAGGGAAATACGAGCAGTACTTC,CASRTGGGKYEQYF
many,TRBV11-2,TRBJ2-3,NA,TGTGCCAGCAGCTTAGACTCCACTCCGAACACAGATACGCAGTATTTT,CASSLDSTPNTDTQYF
many,TRBV6-1,TRBJ2-7,NA,TGTGCCAGCCGTAGGCCCGGGTCCTACGAGCAGTACTTC,CASRRPGSYEQYF
many,TRBV7-9,TRBJ2-5,NA,TGTGCCAGCAGCTCCCCCATAGAGACCCAGTACTTC,CASSSPIETQYF
few,TRBV28,TRBJ1-2,NA,TGTGCCAGCAGTTTTGGGGGTGATGGCTACACCTTC,CASSFGGDGYTF
few,TRBV6-2/TRBV6-3,TRBJ1-2,NA,TGTGCCAGCAGTTACGGTATGGACGGTACCTATGGCTACACCTTC,CASSYGMDGTYGYTF
NA,TRBV6-1,TRBJ1-5,TRBD1,TGTGCCAGCAGCTACAGGGGATGGAATCAGCCCCAGCATTTT,CASSYRGWNQPQHF
medium-sized,TRBV6-5,TRBJ2-7,NA,TGTGCCAGCAGTTACACTAGCACCTCCTACGAGCAGTACTTC,CASSYTSTSYEQYF
many,TRBV19,TRBJ1-2,TRBD1,TGTGCCAGTACTAGGGACAGCCGATATGGCTACACCTTC,CASTRDSRYGYTF
NA,TRBV2,TRBJ2-3,TRBD2,TGTGCCGGGGGGACTAGCGGGATTCAGGCAGATACGCAGTATTTT,CAGGTSGIQADTQYF
few,TRBV15,TRBJ2-6,NA,TGTGCCACCAGTTTCTCTGGGGCCAACGTCCTGACTTTC,CATSFSGANVLTF
few,TRBV15,TRBJ1-2,NA,TGTGCCACCAGCAGAGAGAGGGATGGCTACACCTTC,CATSRERDGYTF
NA,TRBV12-3/TRBV12-4,TRBJ1-2,TRBD1,TGTGCCAGCAGTCTCACCGGGACAGGGCGGAAACATGGCTACACCTTC,CASSLTGTGRKHGYTF
many,TRBV19,TRBJ2-7,TRBD1,TGTGCCAGTACCAGCAGGGGGTGGGACGAGCAGTACTTC,CASTSRGWDEQYF
many,TRBV5-1,TRBJ2-4,NA,TGCGCCAGCGCCATCGGGGGGACAGGTAAAAACATTCAGTACTTC,CASAIGGTGKNIQYF
medium-sized,TRBV6-6,TRBJ2-7,NA,TGTGCCAGCAGTTACTCGAGTTACGGGAGCTACGAGCAGTACTTC,CASSYSSYGSYEQYF
many,TRBV5-1,TRBJ2-2,TRBD2,TGCGCCAGCAGCTTGGGTGTAGCGGGAGGGCCGACCGGGGAGCTGTTTTTT,CASSLGVAGGPTGELFF
medium-sized,TRBV27,TRBJ2-1,TRBD2,TGTGCCAGCAGTTTAACGGTGGGACTAGCGCGCTACAATGAGCAGTTCTTC,CASSLTVGLARYNEQFF
NA,TRBV20-1,TRBJ2-7,TRBD1,TGCAGTGCTAGAGGACTCAGGACAGGGTGGGACGAGCAGTACTTC,CSARGLRTGWDEQYF
many,TRBV5-1,TRBJ2-1,NA,TGCGCCAGCAGCTTGGACTCGAGCTCCTACAATGAGCAGTTCTTC,CASSLDSSSYNEQFF
many,TRBV3-1,TRBJ2-2,NA,TGTGCCAGCAGCCAAATAATCTTAGGTGACACCGGGGAGCTGTTTTTT,CASSQIILGDTGELFF